Sequencing of this T cell receptor beta chain was carried out in a study of shared clonotypes between healthy human individuals. Study-level background: Donor ages ranged 18 to 49 years: a couple of women, a few men. General study findings and limits: Sampling involved blood alone; tissue repertoires likely differ.

Each replicate PCR on the sorted subsets used roughly 200 ng DNA (approximately 33,000 T cell genomes). Data came from immunoSEQ multiplex PCR; TCRdb stores just in-frame clones and leaves some out. The sample has about 1.1 million clones; roughly 80% are singletons. This clone was recorded once. What it recognizes is unknown. In germline, CDR1 is MNHNY, CDR2 SVGAGI (reference sequence). Losses at the gene ends were 5 bases for V and 2 bases for J; bases not matched to a gene: 5. The length of the CDR3 is 14 residues. Sequencing was done on a sample of memory CD4+ T cells from PBMCs. Subset indicated: CD45RA-negative fraction. The genes are TRBV6-6 and TRBJ1-2, with 7 bases fitting TRBD1. The clonotype originates from a man aged 18 to 30 in good health. Some clones in this sample may be carry-over from other donors' samples. The CDR3 DNA is TGTGCCAGCAGTAGACAGGGCAGCAACTATGGCTACACCTTC. Its translation: CASSRQGSNYGYTF.